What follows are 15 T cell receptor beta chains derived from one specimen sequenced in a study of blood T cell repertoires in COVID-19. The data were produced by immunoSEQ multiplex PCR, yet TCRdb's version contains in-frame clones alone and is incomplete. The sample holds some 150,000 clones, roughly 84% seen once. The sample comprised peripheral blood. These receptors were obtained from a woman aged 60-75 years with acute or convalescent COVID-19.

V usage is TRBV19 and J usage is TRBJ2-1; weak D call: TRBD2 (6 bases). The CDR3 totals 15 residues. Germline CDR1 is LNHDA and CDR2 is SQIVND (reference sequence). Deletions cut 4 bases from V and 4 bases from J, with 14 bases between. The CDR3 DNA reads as TGTGCCAGTAGTAACCCCCTCGGGGGATACAATGAGCAGTTCTTC. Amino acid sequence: CASSNPLGGYNEQFF.

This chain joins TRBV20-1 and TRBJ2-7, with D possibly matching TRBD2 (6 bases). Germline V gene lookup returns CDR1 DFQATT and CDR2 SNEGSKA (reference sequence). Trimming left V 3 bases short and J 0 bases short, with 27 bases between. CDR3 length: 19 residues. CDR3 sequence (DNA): TGCAGTGCTAGTGGCCCGGGACTCGAAGGGCCCGCGAGCTCCTACGAGCAGTACTTC. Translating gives CSASGPGLEGPASSYEQYF.

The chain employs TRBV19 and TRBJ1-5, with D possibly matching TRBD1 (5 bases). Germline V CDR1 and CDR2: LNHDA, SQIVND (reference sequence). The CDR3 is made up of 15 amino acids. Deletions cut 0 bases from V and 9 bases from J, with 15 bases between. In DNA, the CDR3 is TGTGCCAGTAGTATAGATCTAGGGGCCCCATGGCCCCAGCATTTT. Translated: CASSIDLGAPWPQHF. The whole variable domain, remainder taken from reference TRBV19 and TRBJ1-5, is DGGITQSPKYLFRKEGQNVTLSCEQNLNHDAMYWYRQDPGQGLRLIYYSQIVNDFQKGDIAEGYSVSREKKESFPLTVTSAQKNPTAFYLCASSIDLGAPWPQHFGDGTRLSIL.

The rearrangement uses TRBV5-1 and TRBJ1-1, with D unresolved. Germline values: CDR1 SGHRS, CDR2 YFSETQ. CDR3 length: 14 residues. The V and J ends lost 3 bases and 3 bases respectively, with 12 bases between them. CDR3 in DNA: TGCGCCAGCAGCTACACATTGAGGGACACTGAAGCTTTCTTT. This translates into CASSYTLRDTEAFF. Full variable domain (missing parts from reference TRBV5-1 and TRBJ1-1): KAGVTQTPRYLIKTRGQQVTLSCSPISGHRSVSWYQQTPGQGLQFLFEYFSETQRNKGNFPGRFSGRQFSNSRSEMNVSTLELGDSALYLCASSYTLRDTEAFFGQGTRLTVV.

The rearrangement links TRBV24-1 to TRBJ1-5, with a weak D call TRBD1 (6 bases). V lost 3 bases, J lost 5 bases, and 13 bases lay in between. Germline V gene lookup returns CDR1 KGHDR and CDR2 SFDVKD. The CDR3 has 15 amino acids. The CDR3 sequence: CATSDGKAGDQPQHF. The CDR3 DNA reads TGTGCCACCAGTGATGGGAAGGCAGGGGATCAGCCCCAGCATTTT.

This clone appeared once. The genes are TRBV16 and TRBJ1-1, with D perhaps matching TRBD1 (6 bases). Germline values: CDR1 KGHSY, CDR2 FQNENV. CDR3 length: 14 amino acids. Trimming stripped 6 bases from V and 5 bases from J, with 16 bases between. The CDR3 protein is CASSSTRGGTEAFF. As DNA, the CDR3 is TGTGCCAGCAGTTCAACAAGGGGGGGGACTGAAGCTTTCTTT.

The CDR3 is CASSPLGTSEQTQYF. The DNA of the CDR3 is TGTGCCAGCAGCCCCCTCGGGACTAGCGAGCAGACCCAGTACTTC. The chain has TRBV7-3 and TRBJ2-5; 10 bases match TRBD2. The CDR3 runs 15 residues. Germline CDR1 is SGHTA and CDR2 is FQGTGA. The V and J ends lost 5 bases and 6 bases, in that order; junction bases with no gene match: 9.

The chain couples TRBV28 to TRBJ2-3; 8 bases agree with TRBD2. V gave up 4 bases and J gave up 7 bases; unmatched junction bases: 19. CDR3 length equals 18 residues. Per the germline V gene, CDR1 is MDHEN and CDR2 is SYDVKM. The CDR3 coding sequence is TGTGCCAGCAGTTCGAGGCGCCCTAGCGGGTCTAGCGGATATACGCAGTATTTT. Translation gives CASSSRRPSGSSGYTQYF.

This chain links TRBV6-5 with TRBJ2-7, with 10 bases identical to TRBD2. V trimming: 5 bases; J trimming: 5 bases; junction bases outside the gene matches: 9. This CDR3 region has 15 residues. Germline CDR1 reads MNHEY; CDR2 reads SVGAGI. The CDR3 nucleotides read TGTGCCAGCAGTCGCCTAGCGGGAGATTTCGACGAGCAGTACTTC. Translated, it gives CASSRLAGDFDEQYF.

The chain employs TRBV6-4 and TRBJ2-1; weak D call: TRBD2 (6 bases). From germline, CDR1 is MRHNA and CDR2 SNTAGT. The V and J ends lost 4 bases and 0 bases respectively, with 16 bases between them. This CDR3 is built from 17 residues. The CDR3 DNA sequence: TGTGCCAGCAGTGCCCTCGCTACCGGGAGCTCCTACAATGAGCAGTTCTTC. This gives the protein CASSALATGSSYNEQFF.

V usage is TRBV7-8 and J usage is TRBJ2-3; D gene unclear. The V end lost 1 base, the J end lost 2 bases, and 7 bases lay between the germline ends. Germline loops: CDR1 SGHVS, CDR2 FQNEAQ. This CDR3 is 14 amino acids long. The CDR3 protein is CASSLDPYTDTQYF. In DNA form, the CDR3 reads TGTGCCAGCAGCTTAGACCCCTACACAGATACGCAGTATTTT.

In nucleotides, the CDR3 is TGTGCCAGTCATAAGACAGGGATCGAATCTGGAAACACCATATATTTT. This translates into CASHKTGIESGNTIYF. The chain couples TRBV19 to TRBJ1-3; 7 bases are a match to TRBD1. The CDR3 length is 16 residues. Losses at the gene ends were 8 bases for V and 1 base for J; bases not matched to a gene: 11. The germline CDR1 and CDR2 sequences are LNHDA and SQIVND (reference sequence).

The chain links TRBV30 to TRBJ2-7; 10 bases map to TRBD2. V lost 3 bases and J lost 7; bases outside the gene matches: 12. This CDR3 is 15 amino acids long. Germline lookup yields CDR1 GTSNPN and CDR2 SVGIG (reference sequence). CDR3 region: CAWSLRRAGGEEQYF. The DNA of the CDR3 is TGTGCCTGGAGCTTAAGGCGAGCGGGAGGGGAAGAGCAGTACTTC.

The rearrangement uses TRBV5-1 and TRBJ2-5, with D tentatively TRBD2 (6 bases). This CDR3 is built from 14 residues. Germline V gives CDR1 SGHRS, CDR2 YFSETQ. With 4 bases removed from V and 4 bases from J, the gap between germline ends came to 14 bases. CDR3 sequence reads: CASSPRLDRETQYF. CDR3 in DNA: TGCGCCAGCAGCCCACGACTAGATCGAGAGACCCAGTACTTC.

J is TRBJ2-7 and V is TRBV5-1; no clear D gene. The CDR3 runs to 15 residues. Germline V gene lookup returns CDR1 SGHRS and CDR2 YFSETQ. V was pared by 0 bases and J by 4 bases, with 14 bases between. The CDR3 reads CASSLAVGVSYEQYF. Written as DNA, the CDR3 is TGCGCCAGCAGCTTGGCAGTAGGAGTCTCTTACGAGCAGTACTTC.